This paragraph covers one T cell receptor (beta chain) sequence. Its antigen is not known. The data originate from a study of shared clonotypes between healthy human individuals. Study overall: Three plates each covered CD4 naive and memory; CD8 naive two, CD8 memory one. Study findings and constraints: Naive subsets tended to show greater estimated richness than memory subsets. What rarefaction showed was incomplete sorted-subset sequencing despite large depth.

Germline values: CDR1 LNHDA, CDR2 SQIVND (reference sequence). V was clipped by 6 bases and J by 5 bases, with 17 bases between them. This CDR3 comprises 15 residues. Evenly divided among several immunoSEQ plates was the genomic DNA of each subset. This table comes from immunoSEQ multiplex PCR, and its TCRdb copy is limited to in-frame clones, with some not included. There are about 2.4 million clones in the sample; 90% to 95% occur only once, and under 0.15% lies in the top ten. V is TRBV19 and J is TRBJ1-5; the D gene is possibly TRBD1 (5 bases). This clonotype was obtained from a man aged 18 to 30 in good health. The specimen was naive CD4+ T cells sorted from blood. As to subset: CD45RA+ positively selected. CDR3 coding DNA: TGTGCCAGTAGCCCTTGGGGGGAGGGCGATCAGCCCCAGCATTTT. Protein sequence: CASSPWGEGDQPQHF.